The 24 T cell receptor beta chains in this list originate from one sample, sequenced in a study of blood T cell repertoires in COVID-19. Sequenced by immunoSEQ multiplex PCR; TCRdb stores in-frame clones only, minus some. The sample has around 120,000 clones; almost 90% are singletons. The specimen was peripheral blood. The receptors come from a woman aged 45-59 years with active or convalescent COVID-19.

The J gene is TRBJ2-1, the V gene TRBV11-2; 10 bases agree with TRBD1. The CDR3 consists of 17 residues. CDR1 SGHAT and CDR2 FQNNGV come from the germline V gene. Trimming at V came to 1 base and at J to 12 bases, leaving 15 bases not matched to a gene. The CDR3 loop reads CASSLGIRDRGVKGQFF. CDR3 nucleotide sequence: TGTGCCAGCAGCTTAGGGATCCGGGACAGGGGCGTAAAGGGGCAGTTCTTC. Full variable domain (outside the CDR3, taken from reference TRBV11-2 and TRBJ2-1): EAGVAQSPRYKIIEKRQSVAFWCNPISGHATLYWYQQILGQGPKLLIQFQNNGVVDDSQLPKDRFSAERLKGVDSTLKIQPAKLEDSAVYLCASSLGIRDRGVKGQFFGPGTRLTVL.

The rearrangement uses TRBV29-1 and TRBJ2-3; 9 bases are a match to TRBD1. The CDR3 is 15 residues long. Germline V gene lookup returns CDR1 SQVTM and CDR2 ANQGSEA. Trimming cost V 7 bases and J 0 bases; bases outside gene matches: 8. The CDR3, as DNA: TGCAGCGCCCGACCCGGGACAGGGAGCACAGATACGCAGTATTTT. Residues: CSARPGTGSTDTQYF.

The rearrangement uses TRBV19 and TRBJ2-3; 7 nucleotides line up with TRBD2. Trimming took 4 bases from V and 0 from J; bases not matched to a gene: 4. The germline CDR1 and CDR2 sequences are LNHDA and SQIVND (reference sequence). This CDR3 has 15 residues. DNA for the CDR3: TGTGCCAGTAGTAGGGGACTACCTAGCACAGATACGCAGTATTTT. It is translated as CASSRGLPSTDTQYF.

The rearrangement joins TRBV24-1 to TRBJ2-1; TRBD1 is a possible D gene (7 bases). This CDR3 contains 13 residues. Germline V gene sequence: CDR1 KGHDR, CDR2 SFDVKD. The ends were cut back, 5 bases at V and 9 bases at J, with 13 bases in the middle. CDR3 DNA sequence: TGTGCCACCAGTGTAGGCAGGGGGGCTGAGCAGTTCTTC. This gives the protein CATSVGRGAEQFF.

The chain uses TRBV19 and TRBJ1-1; 7 nucleotides match TRBD1. CDR3 size: 15 residues. Losses at the gene ends were 6 bases for V and 1 base for J; bases not matched to a gene: 8. Germline lookup yields CDR1 LNHDA and CDR2 SQIVND (reference sequence). CDR3 nucleotides: TGTGCCAGTAGCCCGGGACAGAGAGCGAACACTGAAGCTTTCTTT. Translation: CASSPGQRANTEAFF.

The chain joins TRBV18 to TRBJ2-1; 10 positions match TRBD1. There are 15 residues in the CDR3. The V gene's germline CDR1 is KGHSH and CDR2 LQKENI. Unmatched junction bases numbered 11, after V lost 6 bases and J lost 9 bases. This chain's CDR3 is CASSLRDRGVGEQFF. The CDR3 bases are TGTGCCAGCTCGCTCCGGGACAGGGGCGTTGGTGAGCAGTTCTTC.

On this clone itself: The same CDR3 is also encoded by other DNA sequences in this sample. The chain has TRBV18 and TRBJ2-1; 8 bases line up with TRBD1. With V trimmed by 6 bases and J by 0 bases, 4 bases remained unmatched. This CDR3 is 15 amino acids long. Germline V gene data show CDR1 as KGHSH and CDR2 as LQKENI. This CDR3 reads CASSPGTGSYNEQFF. For the CDR3, the DNA is TGTGCCAGCTCTCCCGGGACAGGCTCCTACAATGAGCAGTTCTTC.

DNA of the CDR3: TGTGCCAGCAGCTTCGGACGGGACAGGGTTACAGATACGCAGTATTTT. Translated, it gives CASSFGRDRVTDTQYF. The chain couples TRBV11-1 to TRBJ2-3, with 9 bases that match TRBD1. J gave up 3 bases and V 3 bases, and 7 bases lay outside the gene matches. CDR3 length: 16 amino acids. Looked up from germline, CDR1 is SGHAT and CDR2 is FQDESV (reference sequence).

V usage is TRBV6-2 or TRBV6-3 and J usage is TRBJ2-2; D is possibly TRBD2 (6 bases). Trimming left V 0 bases short and J 1 base short, with 12 bases between. The CDR3 spans 17 residues. From germline, CDR1 is MNHEY and CDR2 SVGEGT. This chain's CDR3 is CASSYSEAGKNTGELFF. The DNA of the CDR3 is TGTGCCAGCAGTTACTCAGAGGCGGGGAAGAACACCGGGGAGCTGTTTTTT.

J is TRBJ1-1 and V is TRBV19; no clear D. The CDR3 covers 15 residues. Germline-derived CDR1 and CDR2 are LNHDA and SQIVND (reference sequence). V was clipped by 3 bases and J by 5 bases, with 16 bases between them. CDR3 nucleotide sequence: TGTGCCAGTAGTATTAGCGTGCGGTTGGGGACTGAAGCTTTCTTT. This encodes CASSISVRLGTEAFF.

The chain links TRBV9 to TRBJ2-3, with TRBD2 matching 9 bases. The CDR3 covers 16 residues. V gave up 3 bases and J gave up 3 bases; unmatched junction bases: 8. CDR1 SGDLS and CDR2 YYNGEE come from the germline V gene. The CDR3 DNA is TGTGCCAGCAGCGCGGCTAGCGGGATGTTGACAGATACGCAGTATTTT. Its protein product is CASSAASGMLTDTQYF. Full variable domain (rest looked up from reference TRBV9 and TRBJ2-3): DSGVTQTPKHLITATGQRVTLRCSPRSGDLSVYWYQQSLDQGLQFLIQYYNGEERAKGNILERFSAQQFPDLHSELNLSSLELGDSALYFCASSAASGMLTDTQYFGPGTRLTVL.

V usage is TRBV2 and J usage is TRBJ2-5; TRBD1 is a possible D gene (6 bases). The V gene's germline CDR1 is SNHLY and CDR2 FYNNEI. The CDR3 is made up of 14 amino acids. The V end lost 5 bases, the J end lost 5 bases, and 15 bases lay between the germline ends. The CDR3 coding sequence is TGTGCCAGCAGTAAGGGACACGGGACGGAGACCCAGTACTTC. It codes for CASSKGHGTETQYF.

This chain uses TRBV5-1 with TRBJ2-3; 14 bases are shared with TRBD2. CDR3 length: 16 amino acids. Germline V gene sequence: CDR1 SGHRS, CDR2 YFSETQ. With V trimmed by 3 bases and J by 2 bases, 2 bases remained unmatched. The CDR3 loop reads CASSWGLAGDTDTQYF. The CDR3 nucleotides read TGCGCCAGCAGCTGGGGACTAGCGGGGGACACAGATACGCAGTATTTT.

The V gene is TRBV7-3, the J gene TRBJ2-2, with TRBD2 identical over 9 bases. CDR3 length: 14 residues. Germline assignment: CDR1 SGHTA and CDR2 FQGTGA. V shed 10 bases and J 5 bases; nucleotides not matched to a gene: 8. The CDR3 DNA reads TGTGCCAAACGAGCGGGAGGCGAGACCGGGGAGCTGTTTTTT. Translated, it gives CAKRAGGETGELFF. Full variable domain (remainder filled in from reference TRBV7-3 and TRBJ2-2): GAGVSQTPSNKVTEKGKYVELRCDPISGHTALYWYRQSLGQGPEFLIYFQGTGAADDSGLPNDRFFAVRPEGSVSTLKIQRTERGDSAVYLCAKRAGGETGELFFGEGSRLTVL.

The chain links TRBV5-8 to TRBJ2-1; 8 bases align to TRBD2. This CDR3 has 15 amino acids. In germline, CDR1 is SGHTS, CDR2 YDEGEE. The V gene end was trimmed by 3 bases and the J gene end by 7 bases; junction bases not matched to a gene: 9. The CDR3 sequence is CASSWRTSRGNEQFF. CDR3 nucleotide sequence: TGTGCCAGCAGCTGGCGGACTAGCCGGGGGAATGAGCAGTTCTTC.

The CDR3 protein is CASSPPSGRNLGKGYEQYF. In nucleotides, the CDR3 is TGTGCCAGCAGCCCCCCTAGCGGGAGGAACCTGGGGAAGGGGTACGAGCAGTACTTC. V usage is TRBV7-9 and J usage is TRBJ2-7; 11 bases are shared with TRBD2. This CDR3 is built from 19 residues. CDR1 and CDR2 from the germline V gene are SEHNR and FQNEAQ (reference sequence). The ends lost 5 bases at V and 4 bases at J; junction bases unmatched: 19. The complete variable domain, with remaining parts taken from reference TRBV7-9 and TRBJ2-7, reads DTGVSQNPRHKITKRGQNVTFRCDPISEHNRLYWYRQTLGQGPEFLTYFQNEAQLEKSRLLSDRFSAERPKGSFSTLEIQRTEQGDSAMYLCASSPPSGRNLGKGYEQYFGPGTRLTVT.

V and J are TRBV6-1 and TRBJ2-1, with TRBD1 as a possible D gene (6 bases). CDR3 size: 14 residues. The germline V gene has CDR1 MNHNS and CDR2 SASEGT. Trimming removed 2 bases from V and 12 bases from J, with 17 bases in between. The CDR3 nucleotides read TGTGCCAGCAGTGAACAGTACGAACTAGGGGGGCAGTTCTTC. It translates to CASSEQYELGGQFF.

This chain joins TRBV28 and TRBJ2-1, with no clear D. CDR1 is MDHEN and CDR2 is SYDVKM in the germline V gene. Trimming took off 2 bases at V and 3 bases at J, with 5 bases between the two ends. The CDR3 is made up of 13 amino acids. For the CDR3, the DNA is TGTGCCAGCAGTTTAGGCAGCTACAATGAGCAGTTCTTC. Amino acid sequence: CASSLGSYNEQFF. The full variable domain, in which reference TRBV28 and TRBJ2-1 provide the parts outside the CDR3, is DVKVTQSSRYLVKRTGEKVFLECVQDMDHENMFWYRQDPGLGLRLIYFSYDVKMKEKGDIPEGYSVSREKKERFSLILESASTNQTSMYLCASSLGSYNEQFFGPGTRLTVL.

The chain couples TRBV19 to TRBJ2-2; the match to TRBD1 covers 9 bases. Trimming removed 5 bases from V and 5 bases from J; junction bases left unmatched: 9. The CDR3 extends over 16 amino acids. Germline V gene sequence: CDR1 LNHDA, CDR2 SQIVND (reference sequence). CDR3: CASSPGQGRRTGELFF. The CDR3 DNA is TGTGCCAGTAGTCCCGGACAGGGGCGAAGAACCGGGGAGCTGTTTTTT.

The V call is TRBV14, the J call TRBJ1-5; perhaps TRBD1 as D (5 bases). This CDR3 has 18 residues. Germline V lookup: CDR1 SGHDN, CDR2 FVKESK. Trimming took 0 bases from V and 1 from J, leaving 16 bases between them. Here the CDR3 reads CASSQEYGGLLSNQPQHF. The CDR3 nucleotides read TGTGCCAGCAGCCAAGAATATGGGGGACTGCTGAGCAATCAGCCCCAGCATTTT.

The rearrangement joins TRBV4-3 to TRBJ2-1, with TRBD2 identical over 15 bases. The CDR3 loop spans 16 amino acids. The V and J ends lost 2 bases and 7 bases, in that order; junction bases with no gene match: 3. The germline gives CDR1 LGHNA, CDR2 YSLEER. The CDR3 sequence is CASSQRTSGRVNEQFF. The CDR3, as DNA: TGCGCCAGCAGCCAACGGACTAGCGGGAGGGTAAATGAGCAGTTCTTC.

This chain connects TRBV5-8 to TRBJ2-1, with TRBD2 matching 7 bases. Germline V gene sequence: CDR1 SGHTS, CDR2 YDEGEE. V shed 6 bases and J 5 bases; nucleotides not matched to a gene: 11. The CDR3 is made up of 15 amino acids. For the CDR3, the DNA is TGTGCCAGCAACTATCAAGCGGGACCCCACAATGAGCAGTTCTTC. Its protein is CASNYQAGPHNEQFF.

The chain joins TRBV2 to TRBJ2-7; 9 positions agree with TRBD1. The CDR3 consists of 13 residues. Germline V gene lookup returns CDR1 SNHLY and CDR2 FYNNEI. The V and J ends lost 4 bases and 6 bases, in that order; junction bases with no gene match: 4. The CDR3 DNA is TGTGCCAGCAGTGGGGACAGGGCTAGCGAGCAGTACTTC. Protein: CASSGDRASEQYF.

J is TRBJ1-3 and V is TRBV27; possible D gene TRBD1, 6 bases. This CDR3 spans 15 amino acids. Germline assignment: CDR1 MNHEY and CDR2 SMNVEV (reference sequence). Trimming took 2 bases from V and 0 from J, leaving 8 bases between them. The DNA of the CDR3 is TGTGCCAGCAGTTTAAGGGGGGGCTCTGGAAACACCATATATTTT. Translation: CASSLRGGSGNTIYF.